Included here is one TCR beta chain sequence, with context. The antigen is unknown. Germline V gene data show CDR1 as ENHRY and CDR2 as SYGVKD. Germline trimming cut 8 bases from V and 5 bases from J; bases unmatched to any gene: 8. This CDR3 has 14 residues. The data were taken from a study of identifying expanded T cells in peripheral blood. Findings and caveats of the study: Roughly two-week clone count variance significantly increased as total template count grew.

Assay used: immunoSEQ multiplex PCR; TCRdb lists only in-frame clones, some missing. The sample includes roughly 120,000 clones, about 87% of them seen just once. V is TRBV10-3 and J is TRBJ2-7; 11 bases are shared with TRBD1. Specimen: blood. The sequence was collected from a person aged 18 to 75 in good health. The CDR3 DNA sequence: TGTGCCATCGGAACCGGGACAGGGGGTAACGAGCAGTACTTC. Encoded protein: CAIGTGTGGNEQYF.